The 29 T cell receptor beta chains below come from one sample, sequenced in a study of T cell changes during pregnancy in multiple sclerosis. The repertoire was sequenced with immunoSEQ multiplex PCR; TCRdb's copy has only in-frame clones and lacks some. This table holds roughly 52,000 clones, just under 90% found once. The sequenced sample was CD4+ T cells from peripheral blood mononuclear cells, obtained in the first trimester of pregnancy. Every receptor here comes from a female donor with multiple sclerosis, enrolled in a pregnancy study.

The chain combines TRBV7-9 with TRBJ2-3, with TRBD2 identical over 7 bases. The CDR3 has 14 amino acids. CDR1 is SEHNR and CDR2 is FQNEAQ in the germline V gene (reference sequence). The V segment lost 7 bases and the J segment 0 bases; nucleotides outside the gene matches: 4. The CDR3 DNA follows: TGTGCCAGCACACCGACTAGCAGCACAGATACGCAGTATTTT. It translates to CASTPTSSTDTQYF.

This clone was recorded only once. The chain uses TRBV6-5 and TRBJ2-2, with D tentatively TRBD1 (6 bases). The CDR3 loop spans 14 amino acids. V was cut by 5 bases and J by 5 bases, with 12 bases left in between. Looked up from germline, CDR1 is MNHEY and CDR2 is SVGAGI. The CDR3 region is CASSIDRGTGELFF. For the CDR3, the DNA is TGTGCCAGCAGTATTGATAGGGGGACCGGGGAGCTGTTTTTT.

The V and J genes are TRBV6-1 and TRBJ2-7; D is undetermined. V gave up 1 base and J gave up 7 bases, with 5 bases separating them. Germline CDR1 reads MNHNS; CDR2 reads SASEGT. This CDR3 is 11 amino acids long. CDR3 nucleotides: TGTGCCAGCAGTGAAGTCGCGGAGCAGTACTTC. Residues: CASSEVAEQYF.

The V and J genes are TRBV28 and TRBJ2-5; 10 bases map to TRBD1. CDR1 and CDR2 from the germline V gene are MDHEN and SYDVKM. The V and J ends lost 2 bases and 5 bases, in that order; junction bases with no gene match: 8. The CDR3 extends over 16 amino acids. CDR3 in amino acids: CASSLVTGGAGETQYF. The CDR3 DNA sequence: TGTGCCAGCAGTTTAGTGACAGGGGGCGCGGGGGAGACCCAGTACTTC.

The table lists this clone with a few counts. V and J are TRBV4-2 and TRBJ1-1, with 7 bases fitting TRBD1. The CDR3 contains 13 residues. In germline, CDR1 is LGHNA, CDR2 YNFKEQ. V was pared by 4 bases and J by 4 bases, with 3 bases of the junction left unmatched. CDR3 sequence (DNA): TGTGCCAGCAGCCGGGACAGCGCCACTGAAGCTTTCTTT. Residues: CASSRDSATEAFF.

This chain joins TRBV25-1 and TRBJ1-4; the D is unclear. There are 16 residues in the CDR3. Germline V CDR1 and CDR2: MGHDK, SYGVNS. Trimming stripped 3 bases from V and 2 bases from J, with 13 bases between. CDR3 coding DNA: TGTGCCAGCAGTGATCGGGGAATTCCTACTAATGAAAAACTGTTTTTT. Translation gives CASSDRGIPTNEKLFF.

This chain uses TRBV30 with TRBJ1-6; D call uncertain. The V gene's germline CDR1 is GTSNPN and CDR2 SVGIG (reference sequence). The length of the CDR3 is 16 residues. V lost 0 bases and J lost 0, with 9 bases in between. This CDR3 is CAWSVGGSSYNSPLHF. Here the CDR3 DNA reads TGTGCCTGGAGTGTCGGCGGCAGCTCCTATAATTCACCCCTCCACTTT.

This clone was seen only once. The chain uses TRBV9 and TRBJ1-2; D is undetermined. There are 15 residues in the CDR3. Germline lookup yields CDR1 SGDLS and CDR2 YYNGEE. Trimming removed 4 bases at V and 5 bases at J, with 18 bases between. The CDR3 loop reads CASSPLGTASYGYTF. The CDR3 region has the DNA TGTGCCAGCAGCCCCCTCGGCACCGCTAGTTATGGCTACACCTTC.

The chain joins TRBV4-2 to TRBJ1-5; the D is unclear. The CDR3 loop spans 15 amino acids. V was clipped by 1 base and J by 3 bases, with 10 bases between them. The V gene's germline CDR1 is LGHNA and CDR2 YNFKEQ. The chain's CDR3 is CASSQVGTHNQPQHF. CDR3 sequence (DNA): TGTGCCAGCAGCCAAGTGGGCACGCACAATCAGCCCCAGCATTTT.

This chain links TRBV5-1 with TRBJ2-7; D is undetermined. The CDR3 contains 15 residues. In germline, CDR1 is SGHRS, CDR2 YFSETQ. Deletions cut 0 bases from V and 2 bases from J, with 12 bases between. The CDR3 spells CASSLEQSLTYEQYF. The CDR3, as DNA: TGCGCCAGCAGCTTGGAACAGAGTTTAACCTACGAGCAGTACTTC.

The genes are TRBV10-3 and TRBJ1-1; no clear D gene. CDR3 length equals 13 residues. The germline V gene has CDR1 ENHRY and CDR2 SYGVKD. V was trimmed by 0 bases and J by 6 bases, leaving 8 bases between them. CDR3 protein: CAISESGEAEAFF. Here the CDR3 DNA reads TGTGCCATCAGTGAGTCAGGAGAGGCTGAAGCTTTCTTT.

This clone was counted a single time. The V and J genes are TRBV9 and TRBJ2-3; 9 positions match TRBD1. CDR1 and CDR2 from the germline V gene are SGDLS and YYNGEE. V lost 4 bases, J lost 2 bases, and 8 bases stayed unmatched. The CDR3 is made up of 16 amino acids. CDR3 sequence: CASSSRGTGSTDTQYF. As DNA, the CDR3 is TGTGCCAGCAGCTCCCGAGGGACAGGGTCCACAGATACGCAGTATTTT.

The V gene is TRBV5-1, the J gene TRBJ2-1, with TRBD1 matching 8 bases. The junction had 7 bases not matched to a gene; V was cut back by 3 bases and J by 5 bases. The CDR3 has 15 residues. Per the germline V gene, CDR1 is SGHRS and CDR2 is YFSETQ. The CDR3 DNA reads TGCGCCAGCAGCTATATCGGGACAGGCAACAATGAGCAGTTCTTC. Encoded protein: CASSYIGTGNNEQFF.

V is TRBV9 and J is TRBJ1-2; 9 bases match TRBD1. From germline, CDR1 is SGDLS and CDR2 YYNGEE. The CDR3 loop spans 16 amino acids. The V gene end was trimmed by 0 bases and the J gene end by 8 bases; junction bases not matched to a gene: 11. Here the CDR3 reads CASSVGMGQGWEGYTF. The CDR3 nucleotides read TGTGCCAGCAGCGTAGGGATGGGACAGGGATGGGAAGGCTACACCTTC.

This clone was detected only once. This chain joins TRBV15 and TRBJ2-1; 9 bases agree with TRBD2. This CDR3 is 16 amino acids long. V was clipped by 8 bases and J by 6 bases; unmatched bases: 14. CDR1 and CDR2 from the germline V gene are LNHNV and YYDKDF (reference sequence). The chain's CDR3 is CATLNPAGGRGNEQFF. The CDR3 DNA sequence: TGTGCCACCCTGAACCCAGCGGGGGGACGGGGCAATGAGCAGTTCTTC.

The chain uses TRBV6-5 and TRBJ1-2; tentatively, D is TRBD1 (6 bases). The germline V gene encodes CDR1 MNHEY and CDR2 SVGAGI. This CDR3 has 16 residues. Trimming stripped 2 bases from V and 2 bases from J, with 15 bases between. The CDR3 nucleotides are TGTGCCAGCAGTTACGGGGGAAACAGGGCGAACTATGGCTACACCTTC. This gives the protein CASSYGGNRANYGYTF.

The rearrangement uses TRBV7-2 and TRBJ2-1; 8 nucleotides align to TRBD1. Trimming took 4 bases from V and 0 from J; bases not matched to a gene: 5. Germline V CDR1 and CDR2: SGHTA, FQGNSA. This CDR3 comprises 16 residues. The CDR3: CASSSPQGASYNEQFF. The CDR3 region has the DNA TGTGCCAGCAGCTCCCCCCAGGGGGCCTCCTACAATGAGCAGTTCTTC.

The chain recombines TRBV7-2 with TRBJ2-7; tentative D call: TRBD2 (5 bases). Germline V gene data show CDR1 as SGHTA and CDR2 as FQGNSA. The V and J ends lost 5 bases and 2 bases respectively, with 19 bases between them. The CDR3 length is 16 residues. The CDR3 region has the DNA TGTGCCAGCAGCCTAGGAGGCGGAGGTAGGACCTACGAGCAGTACTTC. This sequence encodes CASSLGGGGRTYEQYF.

The V call is TRBV7-3, the J call TRBJ2-1; TRBD2 matches at 13 bases. V gave up 5 bases and J gave up 9 bases; unmatched junction bases: 7. The CDR3 extends over 15 amino acids. Per the germline V gene, CDR1 is SGHTA and CDR2 is FQGTGA. DNA of the CDR3: TGTGCCAGCAGCCGAGCCGGGACTAGCGGGGTTGAGCAGTTCTTC. Translated: CASSRAGTSGVEQFF.

The J gene is TRBJ2-7, the V gene TRBV27; 9 positions match TRBD1. The CDR3 extends over 15 amino acids. Germline V gives CDR1 MNHEY, CDR2 SMNVEV (reference sequence). V gave up 2 bases and J gave up 3 bases; unmatched junction bases: 5. The CDR3 bases are TGTGCCAGCAGTTTAAAGGGACAGGGAAACTACGAGCAGTACTTC. It codes for CASSLKGQGNYEQYF.

The CDR3 DNA reads as TGTGCCAGCAGCTTGGGTACTCCGGGGGGGGAGCTGTTTTTT. It encodes CASSLGTPGGELFF. This sequence joins TRBV5-4 and TRBJ2-2; TRBD2 might be the D (5 bases). The CDR3 totals 14 residues. Germline CDR1 reads SGHNT; CDR2 reads YYREEE (reference sequence). V was cut by 0 bases and J by 8 bases, with 11 bases left in between.

This chain joins TRBV7-3 and TRBJ1-6, with 10 positions matching TRBD1. The junction had 5 bases not matched to a gene; V was cut back by 5 bases and J by 10 bases. The CDR3 length is 14 residues. CDR1 is SGHTA, CDR2 FQGTGA, per germline. CDR3 sequence: CASSRQGASSPLHF. The CDR3 DNA reads as TGTGCCAGCAGCCGACAGGGGGCATCCTCACCCCTCCACTTT.

V usage is TRBV29-1 and J usage is TRBJ2-3, with 8 bases fitting TRBD2. Germline V gives CDR1 SQVTM, CDR2 ANQGSEA. The CDR3 is 14 residues long. The V gene end was trimmed by 3 bases and the J gene end by 3 bases; junction bases not matched to a gene: 5. For the CDR3, the DNA is TGCAGCGTTGAGGGGACTAGTGGTACAGATACGCAGTATTTT. Translated, it gives CSVEGTSGTDTQYF.

The chain combines TRBV11-2 with TRBJ1-1; 10 bases agree with TRBD1. V was clipped by 5 bases and J by 1 base; unmatched bases: 4. CDR1 and CDR2 (germline): SGHAT, FQNNGV. CDR3 length: 15 residues. CDR3 bases: TGTGCCAGCAGCAATCGGGACAGGGGGAACACTGAAGCTTTCTTT. Translation gives CASSNRDRGNTEAFF.

V usage is TRBV4-1 and J usage is TRBJ2-7; 9 bases line up with TRBD2. Germline CDR1 reads MGHRA; CDR2 reads YSYEKL. V shed 3 bases and J 7 bases; nucleotides not matched to a gene: 13. This CDR3 spans 16 amino acids. The CDR3 here is CASSQPLGGGAREQYF. For the CDR3, the DNA is TGCGCCAGCAGCCAGCCCCTTGGCGGGGGGGCGAGGGAGCAGTACTTC.

The rearrangement links TRBV7-2 to TRBJ2-3, with 8 bases aligning to TRBD2. Looked up from germline, CDR1 is SGHTA and CDR2 is FQGNSA. Germline trimming cut 4 bases from V and 2 bases from J; bases unmatched to any gene: 5. The CDR3 spans 15 residues. CDR3 bases: TGTGCCAGCAGCTCACGGGGGGGCCCCACAGATACGCAGTATTTT. It specifies CASSSRGGPTDTQYF.

Only a few counts were recorded for this clone. This chain joins TRBV10-2 and TRBJ1-1; D may be TRBD1 (5 bases). Trimming took 5 bases from V and 0 from J, leaving 10 bases between them. Germline V gene sequence: CDR1 WSHSY, CDR2 SAAADI. The length of the CDR3 is 14 residues. The CDR3 reads CASSRTNVNTEAFF. The CDR3 DNA reads as TGCGCCAGCAGTCGGACAAACGTGAACACTGAAGCTTTCTTT.

The chain uses TRBV5-1 and TRBJ1-1; 8 positions agree with TRBD1. J lost 4 bases, V lost 2 bases, and 7 bases had no gene match. This CDR3 is 15 amino acids long. The germline gives CDR1 SGHRS, CDR2 YFSETQ. This chain's CDR3 is CASSFRTGSGTEAFF. DNA of the CDR3: TGCGCCAGCAGCTTCCGGACAGGGAGCGGCACTGAAGCTTTCTTT.

V is TRBV19 and J is TRBJ2-1; 8 bases are a match to TRBD1. The CDR3 is made up of 14 amino acids. The V and J ends lost 5 bases and 7 bases, in that order; junction bases with no gene match: 7. The germline V gene encodes CDR1 LNHDA and CDR2 SQIVND (reference sequence). The CDR3 region has the DNA TGTGCCAGTAGTCGGGCAGGGGGCCTGAATGAGCAGTTCTTC. The encoded protein is CASSRAGGLNEQFF.